Following are 18 T cell receptor beta chains from one sample sequenced in a study of PD-L1 blockade in urothelial cancer (TCRdb year 2017). Library preparation was by the immunoSEQ multiplex PCR assay. TCRdb's version of the immuneACCESS table is confined to in-frame rearrangements and falls short of the full clone set. An unresolved V gene accounts for under half of the shortfall where checked; the remainder is of unknown origin. A total of about 95,000 clones appear in this sample, over 75% of them only once. The top ten clonotypes cover about 2% of the sample. The time point label on this specimen signifies: pretreatment peripheral blood. This material consisted of PBMCs, taken around atezolizumab (anti-PD-L1) treatment. These receptors were taken from a man aged 55 to 69 with urothelial cancer.

The J gene is TRBJ2-5, the V gene TRBV4-1, with 9 bases identical to TRBD1. The V gene's germline CDR1 is MGHRA and CDR2 YSYEKL. V was clipped by 1 base and J by 1 base; unmatched bases: 4. The CDR3 is 16 amino acids. CDR3 nucleotides: TGCGCCAGCAGCCAAGTGACAGGGGGGCCCCAAGAGACCCAGTACTTC. Its translation: CASSQVTGGPQETQYF.

J is TRBJ2-5 and V is TRBV27, with TRBD2 matching over 8 bases. The CDR3 is 15 residues long. Germline trimming cut 5 bases from V and 1 base from J; bases unmatched to any gene: 6. The V gene's germline CDR1 is MNHEY and CDR2 SMNVEV (reference sequence). CDR3 residues: CASSPRAGGQETQYF. The CDR3 DNA reads as TGTGCCAGCAGTCCAAGGGCGGGGGGCCAAGAGACCCAGTACTTC.

The chain joins TRBV4-1 to TRBJ2-5, with D tentatively TRBD1 (5 bases). The germline V and J ends were trimmed by 1 base and 3 bases, with 9 bases remaining between them. This CDR3 spans 14 amino acids. CDR1 MGHRA and CDR2 YSYEKL come from the germline V gene. This CDR3 is CASSQALREETQYF. The CDR3 DNA is TGCGCCAGCAGCCAAGCTCTCAGGGAAGAGACCCAGTACTTC.

The chain combines TRBV5-5 with TRBJ1-4; D unclear. V lost 2 bases and J lost 6, with 17 bases in between. Germline V gives CDR1 SGHKS, CDR2 YYEKEE (reference sequence). The CDR3 is 16 amino acids. CDR3 DNA sequence: TGTGCCAGCAGCTTCGGCTACAGAGGGCTGTATGAAAAACTGTTTTTT. Amino acids: CASSFGYRGLYEKLFF.

This chain's CDR3 is CASLDSHAGGNTIYF. In nucleotides, the CDR3 is TGTGCCAGCTTAGACAGTCACGCAGGAGGAAACACCATATATTTT. This chain joins TRBV28 and TRBJ1-3; D might be TRBD1 (5 bases). V shed 8 bases and J shed 4 bases, with 18 bases lying between them. The CDR3 runs 15 residues. CDR1 is MDHEN, CDR2 SYDVKM, per germline.

The gene calls are TRBV19 and TRBJ2-7, with 8 bases aligning to TRBD2. This CDR3 is 15 amino acids long. The junction had 8 bases not matched to a gene; V was cut back by 5 bases and J by 2 bases. Germline V gene sequence: CDR1 LNHDA, CDR2 SQIVND (reference sequence). This CDR3 is CASSPGGRPTYEQYF. CDR3 nucleotide sequence: TGTGCCAGTAGTCCGGGGGGGCGGCCGACCTACGAGCAGTACTTC.

V is TRBV9 and J is TRBJ2-3; perhaps TRBD2 as D (5 bases). Trimming removed 4 bases at V and 9 bases at J, with 18 bases between. Germline lookup yields CDR1 SGDLS and CDR2 YYNGEE. The CDR3 loop spans 14 amino acids. In nucleotides, the CDR3 is TGTGCCAGCAGCCCCCCCGGACCCGGGAAAACGCAGTATTTT. Translating gives CASSPPGPGKTQYF.

The chain carries TRBV10-3 and TRBJ2-2; 9 bases are a match to TRBD1. The ends lost 5 bases at V and 7 bases at J; junction bases unmatched: 5. Germline CDR1 ENHRY, CDR2 SYGVKD. The CDR3 spans 14 residues. CDR3 sequence reads: CAISWTGESGELFF. CDR3 DNA sequence: TGTGCCATCAGTTGGACAGGGGAGAGCGGGGAGCTGTTTTTT.

This clone was observed once. The rearrangement links TRBV2 to TRBJ2-1, with 7 bases matching TRBD2. The germline gives CDR1 SNHLY, CDR2 FYNNEI. The CDR3 loop spans 16 amino acids. Germline trimming cut 6 bases from V and 3 bases from J; bases unmatched to any gene: 11. The CDR3 sequence is CASSQMGRESYNEQFF. CDR3 coding DNA: TGTGCCAGCAGCCAAATGGGGCGGGAGAGCTACAATGAGCAGTTCTTC.

The V gene is TRBV19, the J gene TRBJ1-5; perhaps TRBD1 as D (5 bases). The germline V gene encodes CDR1 LNHDA and CDR2 SQIVND (reference sequence). V dropped 3 bases and J dropped 0 bases, with 9 bases sitting between them. The CDR3 extends over 15 amino acids. The CDR3 reads CASSMKTDSNQPQHF. Here the CDR3 DNA reads TGTGCCAGTAGTATGAAGACAGATAGCAATCAGCCCCAGCATTTT.

This rearrangement joins TRBV30 to TRBJ2-7, with D unclear. The V gene lost 5 bases and the J gene lost 6 bases, with 11 bases spanning the gap. The CDR3 runs to 11 residues. CDR1 is GTSNPN and CDR2 is SVGIG in the germline V gene (reference sequence). CDR3 in DNA: TGTGCCTGGGGTTTTTCTAGCGAGCAGTACTTC. It is translated as CAWGFSSEQYF.

This clone was seen only a few times. This chain links TRBV2 with TRBJ2-4; D may be TRBD1 (5 bases). Germline V gene lookup returns CDR1 SNHLY and CDR2 FYNNEI. V lost 7 bases and J lost 12, with 13 bases in between. This CDR3 spans 11 amino acids. The CDR3 region is CASTGQTSQYF. CDR3 bases: TGTGCCAGCACTGGACAAACCTCTCAGTACTTC.

V and J are TRBV28 and TRBJ2-2; 9 nucleotides line up with TRBD2. The V gene end was trimmed by 6 bases and the J gene end by 5 bases; junction bases not matched to a gene: 7. The CDR3 extends over 15 amino acids. In germline, CDR1 is MDHEN, CDR2 SYDVKM. The CDR3 sequence: CASSRGGVYTGELFF. As DNA, the CDR3 is TGTGCCAGCAGCCGCGGGGGGGTATATACCGGGGAGCTGTTTTTT. Full variable domain (remainder filled in from reference TRBV28 and TRBJ2-2): DVKVTQSSRYLVKRTGEKVFLECVQDMDHENMFWYRQDPGLGLRLIYFSYDVKMKEKGDIPEGYSVSREKKERFSLILESASTNQTSMYLCASSRGGVYTGELFFGEGSRLTVL.

DNA of the CDR3: TGTGCCAGCAGCCGGAGCGGGAGTACCGGGGAGCTGTTTTTT. It specifies CASSRSGSTGELFF. The gene calls are TRBV11-2 and TRBJ2-2; 8 positions agree with TRBD2. The CDR3 spans 14 residues. V dropped 5 bases and J dropped 5; count of bases not matched to a gene: 4. The germline CDR1 and CDR2 sequences are SGHAT and FQNNGV. The full variable domain, in which reference TRBV11-2 and TRBJ2-2 provide the parts outside the CDR3, is EAGVAQSPRYKIIEKRQSVAFWCNPISGHATLYWYQQILGQGPKLLIQFQNNGVVDDSQLPKDRFSAERLKGVDSTLKIQPAKLEDSAVYLCASSRSGSTGELFFGEGSRLTVL.

This rearrangement joins TRBV11-3 to TRBJ1-2, with 7 bases lining up with TRBD1. V dropped 0 bases and J dropped 10; count of bases not matched to a gene: 11. The germline V gene has CDR1 SGHNT and CDR2 YENEEA. The CDR3 sequence is 15 residues long. For the CDR3, the DNA is TGTGCCAGCAGCTTAGACCCCCGACAGGGTCCCACCTACACCTTC. Its translation is CASSLDPRQGPTYTF.

Only a few counts were recorded for this clone. The chain has TRBV5-8 and TRBJ1-4; D is possibly TRBD1 (5 bases). Germline CDR1 SGHTS, CDR2 YDEGEE. V lost 6 bases to trimming and J lost 5 bases, with 17 bases between them. CDR3 size: 15 residues. In DNA form, the CDR3 reads TGTGCCAGCAACGTCGGGGGGAACCCCAATGAAAAACTGTTTTTT. It specifies CASNVGGNPNEKLFF.

The V gene is TRBV6-5, the J gene TRBJ2-7; TRBD1 matches at 9 bases. Per the germline V gene, CDR1 is MNHEY and CDR2 is SVGAGI. This CDR3 comprises 15 residues. Trimming took 6 bases from V and 4 from J; bases not matched to a gene: 10. In nucleotides, the CDR3 is TGTGCCAGCAGCATTTACCCGGGACAGGGTTACGAGCAGTACTTC. This codes for CASSIYPGQGYEQYF.

The J gene is TRBJ2-3, the V gene TRBV7-9; D is perhaps TRBD1 (5 bases). The length of the CDR3 is 14 residues. V shed 5 bases and J shed 4 bases, with 13 bases lying between them. From germline, CDR1 is SEHNR and CDR2 FQNEAQ (reference sequence). The CDR3 spells CASSTDQGADTQYF. CDR3 nucleotides: TGTGCCAGCAGCACTGACCAGGGTGCAGATACGCAGTATTTT.